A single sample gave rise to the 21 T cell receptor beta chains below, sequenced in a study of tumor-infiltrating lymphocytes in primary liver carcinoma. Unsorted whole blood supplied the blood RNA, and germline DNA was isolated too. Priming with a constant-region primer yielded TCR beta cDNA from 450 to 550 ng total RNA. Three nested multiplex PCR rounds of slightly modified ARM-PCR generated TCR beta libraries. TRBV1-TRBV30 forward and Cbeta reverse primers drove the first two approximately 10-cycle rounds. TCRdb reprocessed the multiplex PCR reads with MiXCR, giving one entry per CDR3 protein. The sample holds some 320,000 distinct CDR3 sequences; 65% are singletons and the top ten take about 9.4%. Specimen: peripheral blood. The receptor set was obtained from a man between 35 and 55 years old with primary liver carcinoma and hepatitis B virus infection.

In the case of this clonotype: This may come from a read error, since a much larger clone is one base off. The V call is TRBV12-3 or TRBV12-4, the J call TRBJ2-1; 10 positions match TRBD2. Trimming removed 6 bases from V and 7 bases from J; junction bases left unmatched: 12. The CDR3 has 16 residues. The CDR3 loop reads CASSLLVSGRGNEQFF. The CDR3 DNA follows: TGTGCCAGCAGCCTTCTAGTGAGCGGGAGGGGAAATGAGCAGTTCTTC.

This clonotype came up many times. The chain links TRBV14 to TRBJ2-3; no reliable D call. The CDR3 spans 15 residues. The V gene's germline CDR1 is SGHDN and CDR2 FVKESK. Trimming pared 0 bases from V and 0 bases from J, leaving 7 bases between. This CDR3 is CASSQDRASTDTQYF. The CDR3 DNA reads TGTGCCAGCAGCCAAGATCGCGCCAGCACAGATACGCAGTATTTT.

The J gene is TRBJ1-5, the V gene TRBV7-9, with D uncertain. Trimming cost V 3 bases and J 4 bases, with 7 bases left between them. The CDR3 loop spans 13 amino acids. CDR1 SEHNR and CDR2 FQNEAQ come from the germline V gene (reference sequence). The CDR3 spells CASSLTVNQPQHF. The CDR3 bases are TGTGCCAGCAGCTTGACCGTTAATCAGCCCCAGCATTTT.

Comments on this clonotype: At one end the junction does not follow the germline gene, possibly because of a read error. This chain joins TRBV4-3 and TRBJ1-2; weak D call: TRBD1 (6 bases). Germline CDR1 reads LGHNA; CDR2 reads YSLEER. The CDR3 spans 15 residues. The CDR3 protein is CAGSQDRAGGSGYTF. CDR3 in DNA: TGCGCCGGCAGCCAAGATCGGGCTGGGGGCTCTGGCTACACCTTC.

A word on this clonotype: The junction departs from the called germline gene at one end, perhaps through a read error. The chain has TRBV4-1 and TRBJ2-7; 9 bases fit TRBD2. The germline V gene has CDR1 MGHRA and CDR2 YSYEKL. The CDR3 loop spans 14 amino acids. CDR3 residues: CASRQESSGGEQYF. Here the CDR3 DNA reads TGCGCCAGCCGCCAAGAGAGTAGCGGGGGCGAGCAGTACTTC.

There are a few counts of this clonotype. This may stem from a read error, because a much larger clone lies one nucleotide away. CDR3 nucleotide sequence: TGTGTCAGCAGCTCAACTAGCGGGAGCTCCTACGAGCAGTACTTC. Protein product: CVSSSTSGSSYEQYF. The chain employs TRBV6-6 and TRBJ2-7; the match to TRBD2 covers 11 bases. CDR1 and CDR2 (germline): MNHNY, SVGAGI (reference sequence). The CDR3 length is 15 residues.

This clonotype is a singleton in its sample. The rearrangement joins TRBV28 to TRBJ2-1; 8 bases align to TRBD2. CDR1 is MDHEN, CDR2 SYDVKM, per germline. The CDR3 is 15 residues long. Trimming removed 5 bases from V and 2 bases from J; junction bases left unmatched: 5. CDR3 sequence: CASSQLTSAYNEQFF. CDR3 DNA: TGTGCCAGCAGTCAGCTGACTAGCGCCTACAATGAGCAGTTCTTC.

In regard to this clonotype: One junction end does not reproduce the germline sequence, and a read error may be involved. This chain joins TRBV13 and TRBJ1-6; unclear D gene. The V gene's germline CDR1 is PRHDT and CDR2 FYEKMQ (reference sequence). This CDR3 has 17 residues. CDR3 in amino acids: CASSLDGHSSYNSPLHF. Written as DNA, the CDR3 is TGTGCCAGTAGCTTAGATGGGCATAGCTCCTATAATTCACCCCTCCACTTT. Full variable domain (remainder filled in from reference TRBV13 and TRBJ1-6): AAGVIQSPRHLIKEKRETATLKCYPIPRHDTVYWYQQGPGQDPQFLISFYEKMQSDKGSIPDRFSAQQFSDYHSELNMSSLELGDSALYFCASSLDGHSSYNSPLHFGNGTRLTVT.

CDR3 DNA: TGTGCCAGCAGTGACAGTGGGACAGGAGGCTATCAGCCCCAGCATTTT. Protein sequence: CASSDSGTGGYQPQHF. J is TRBJ1-5 and V is TRBV25-1, with 8 bases aligning to TRBD1. V lost 3 bases and J lost 5; bases outside the gene matches: 9. Germline V gene data show CDR1 as MGHDK and CDR2 as SYGVNS. CDR3 length: 16 residues.

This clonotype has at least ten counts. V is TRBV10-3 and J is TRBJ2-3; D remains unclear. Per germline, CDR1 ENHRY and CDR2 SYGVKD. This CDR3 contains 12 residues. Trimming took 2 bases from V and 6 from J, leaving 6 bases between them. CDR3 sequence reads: CAISEIGDTQYF. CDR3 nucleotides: TGTGCCATCAGTGAGATTGGGGATACGCAGTATTTT.

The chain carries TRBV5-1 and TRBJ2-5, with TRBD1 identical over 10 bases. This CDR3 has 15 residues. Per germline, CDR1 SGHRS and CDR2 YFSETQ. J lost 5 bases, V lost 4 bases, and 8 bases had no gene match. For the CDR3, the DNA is TGCGCCAGCAGCAGTGGGGGACAGGGGACGGAGACCCAGTACTTC. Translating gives CASSSGGQGTETQYF.

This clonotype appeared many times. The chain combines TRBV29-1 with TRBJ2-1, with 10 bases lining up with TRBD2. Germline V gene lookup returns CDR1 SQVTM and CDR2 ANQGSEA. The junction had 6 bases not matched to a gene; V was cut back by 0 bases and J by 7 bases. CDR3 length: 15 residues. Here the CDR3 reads CSVEDEAGGLNEQFF. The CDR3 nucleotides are TGCAGCGTTGAAGACGAAGCGGGAGGGCTAAATGAGCAGTTCTTC.

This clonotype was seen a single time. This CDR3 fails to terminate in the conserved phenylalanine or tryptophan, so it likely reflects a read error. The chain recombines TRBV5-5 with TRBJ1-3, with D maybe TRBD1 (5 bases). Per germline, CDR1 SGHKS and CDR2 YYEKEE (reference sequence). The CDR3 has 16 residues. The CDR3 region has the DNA TGTGTCAGCAGCCCGGGACGTCTGATCTCTGGAAACACCATATATTCT. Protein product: CVSSPGRLISGNTIYS.

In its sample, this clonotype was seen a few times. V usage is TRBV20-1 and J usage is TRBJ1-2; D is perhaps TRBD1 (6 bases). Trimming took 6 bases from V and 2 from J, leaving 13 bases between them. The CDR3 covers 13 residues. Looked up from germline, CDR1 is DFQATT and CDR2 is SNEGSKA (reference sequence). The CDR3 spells CSAEPQGNYGYTF. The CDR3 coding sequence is TGCAGTGCGGAACCACAGGGAAACTATGGCTACACCTTC.

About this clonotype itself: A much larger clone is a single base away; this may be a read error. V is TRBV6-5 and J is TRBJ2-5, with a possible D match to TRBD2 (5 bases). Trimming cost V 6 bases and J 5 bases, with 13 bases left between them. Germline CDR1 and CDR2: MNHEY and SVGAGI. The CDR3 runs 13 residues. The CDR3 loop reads CASRPLAVETQYF. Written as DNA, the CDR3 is TGTGCCAGCAGGCCCCTAGCTGTGGAGACCCAGTACTTC.

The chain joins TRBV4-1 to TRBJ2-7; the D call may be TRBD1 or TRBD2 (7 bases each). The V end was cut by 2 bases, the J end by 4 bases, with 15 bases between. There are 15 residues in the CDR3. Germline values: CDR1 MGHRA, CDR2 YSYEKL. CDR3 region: CASSQRRGGRYEQYF. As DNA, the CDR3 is TGCGCCAGCAGCCAACGCAGGGGGGGCAGATACGAGCAGTACTTC.

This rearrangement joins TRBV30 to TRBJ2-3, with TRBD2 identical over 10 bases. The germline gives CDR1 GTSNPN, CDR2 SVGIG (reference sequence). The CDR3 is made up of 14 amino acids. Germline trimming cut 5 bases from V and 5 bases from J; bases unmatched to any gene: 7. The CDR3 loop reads CAWLASGSVDTQYF. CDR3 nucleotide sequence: TGTGCCTGGCTCGCTAGCGGGAGTGTAGATACGCAGTATTTT.

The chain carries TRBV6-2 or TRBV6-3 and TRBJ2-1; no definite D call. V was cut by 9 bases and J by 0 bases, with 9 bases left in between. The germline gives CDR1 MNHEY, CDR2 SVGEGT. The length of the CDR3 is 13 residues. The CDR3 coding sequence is TGTGCCAGAAGATTAAGCTCCTACAATGAGCAGTTCTTC. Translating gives CARRLSSYNEQFF.

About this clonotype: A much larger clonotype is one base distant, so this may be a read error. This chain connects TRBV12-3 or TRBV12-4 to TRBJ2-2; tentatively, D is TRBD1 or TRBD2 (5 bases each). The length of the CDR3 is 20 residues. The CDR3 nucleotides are TGTGCCAACAGTTCACCCGTTAATGGGGGAGACCGAGGGAACACCGGGGAGCTGTTTTTT. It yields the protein CANSSPVNGGDRGNTGELFF.

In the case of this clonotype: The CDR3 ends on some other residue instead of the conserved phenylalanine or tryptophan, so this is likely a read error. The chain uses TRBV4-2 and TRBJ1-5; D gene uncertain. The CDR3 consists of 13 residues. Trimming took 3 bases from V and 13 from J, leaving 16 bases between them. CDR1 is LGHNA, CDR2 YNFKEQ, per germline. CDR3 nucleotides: TGTGCCAGCAGCCAGGGTACGGCTCAGACTCAGCATATT. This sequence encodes CASSQGTAQTQHI.

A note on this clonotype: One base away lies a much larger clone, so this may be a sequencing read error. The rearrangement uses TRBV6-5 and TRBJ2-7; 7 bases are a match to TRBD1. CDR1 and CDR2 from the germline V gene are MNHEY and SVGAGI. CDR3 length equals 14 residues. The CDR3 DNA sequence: TGTGCCAACAGTTCCAGGGACAGCACCTACGAGCAGTACTTC. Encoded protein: CANSSRDSTYEQYF.